The sequence of this T cell receptor beta chain was determined in a study of glioma-infiltrating T cells. Using RNA template, CDR3s of TCR alpha and beta were amplified with iRepertoire arm-PCR. Each CDR3 protein is one row after TCRdb ran MiXCR on the multiplex PCR reads. The sample has under 200,000 distinct CDR3 sequences; more than 25% are singletons. Per the germline V gene, CDR1 is KGHSH and CDR2 is LQKENI. Trimming pared 5 bases from V and 4 bases from J, leaving 11 bases between. The CDR3 runs to 13 residues. V is TRBV18 and J is TRBJ1-1, with D maybe TRBD1 (5 bases). The receptor comes from a human donor with low-grade glioma or glioblastoma, undergoing nonglioma brain surgery, or in good health (not recorded which). Sequences were obtained from glioma tissue, nonneoplastic brain tissue, or PBMCs (not recorded which). The CDR3 protein is CASSEGISTEAFF. In DNA, the CDR3 is TGTGCCAGCTCAGAGGGGATTAGCACTGAAGCTTTCTTT.